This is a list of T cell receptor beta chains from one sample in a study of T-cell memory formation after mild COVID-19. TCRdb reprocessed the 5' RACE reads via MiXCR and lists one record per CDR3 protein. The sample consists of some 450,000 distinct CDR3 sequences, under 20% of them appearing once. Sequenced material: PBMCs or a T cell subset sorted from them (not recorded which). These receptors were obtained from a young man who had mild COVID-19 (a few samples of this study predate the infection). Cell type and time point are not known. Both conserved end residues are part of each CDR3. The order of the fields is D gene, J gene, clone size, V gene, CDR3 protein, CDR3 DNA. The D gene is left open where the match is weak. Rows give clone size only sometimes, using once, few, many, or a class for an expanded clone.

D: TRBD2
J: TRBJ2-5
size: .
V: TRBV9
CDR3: CASSANAGGLVHETQYF
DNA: TGTGCCAGCAGCGCTAACGCGGGGGGACTAGTGCACGAGACCCAGTACTTC

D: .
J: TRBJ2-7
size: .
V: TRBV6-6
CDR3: CASSYQVGEQYF
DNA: TGTGCCAGCAGTTACCAGGTCGGAGAGCAGTACTTC

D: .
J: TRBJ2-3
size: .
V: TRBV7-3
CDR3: CASSLLTTDTQYF
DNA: TGTGCCAGCAGCCTATTAACGACAGATACGCAGTATTTT

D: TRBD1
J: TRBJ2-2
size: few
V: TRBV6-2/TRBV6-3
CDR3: CASSFNRDRGTGELFF
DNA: TGTGCCAGCAGTTTCAACCGGGACAGGGGCACCGGGGAGCTGTTTTTT

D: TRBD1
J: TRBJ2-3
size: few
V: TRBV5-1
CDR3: CASSGRQGTDTQYF
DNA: TGCGCCAGCAGCGGGCGACAGGGGACAGATACGCAGTATTTT

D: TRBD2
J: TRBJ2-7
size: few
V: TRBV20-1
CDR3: CSARGGSGGDEQYF
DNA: TGCAGTGCTAGAGGAGGTAGCGGGGGGGACGAGCAGTACTTC

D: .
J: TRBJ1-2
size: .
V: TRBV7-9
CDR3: CASSPPTQYYGYTF
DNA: TGTGCCAGCAGCCCACCGACACAGTACTATGGCTACACCTTC

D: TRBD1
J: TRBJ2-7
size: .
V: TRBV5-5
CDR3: CASSAPGDRGYYEQYF
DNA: TGTGCCAGCAGCGCACCGGGAGACAGGGGGTATTACGAGCAGTACTTC

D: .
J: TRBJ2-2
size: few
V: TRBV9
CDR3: CASSHRTTNTGELFF
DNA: TGTGCCAGCAGCCACCGGACAACGAACACCGGGGAGCTGTTTTTT

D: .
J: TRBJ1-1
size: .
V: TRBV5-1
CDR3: CASSRQTGNTEAFF
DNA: TGCGCCAGCAGCCGTCAGACGGGGAACACTGAAGCTTTCTTT

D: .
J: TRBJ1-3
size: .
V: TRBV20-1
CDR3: CSVEGNTIYF
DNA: TGCAGTGTGGAGGGAAACACCATATATTTT

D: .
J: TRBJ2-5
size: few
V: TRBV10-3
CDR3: CAISESGLQETQYF
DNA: TGTGCCATCAGTGAGTCGGGCCTCCAAGAGACCCAGTACTTC

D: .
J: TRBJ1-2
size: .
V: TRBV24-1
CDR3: CATSDSLQGSNYGYTF
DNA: TGTGCCACCAGTGATAGTTTGCAGGGGTCTAACTATGGCTACACCTTC

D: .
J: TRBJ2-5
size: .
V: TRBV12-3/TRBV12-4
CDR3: CASSLDSYQETQYF
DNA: TGTGCCAGCAGTCTGGACAGCTATCAAGAGACCCAGTACTTC

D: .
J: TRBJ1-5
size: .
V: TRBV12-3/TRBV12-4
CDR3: CASRPGLNNQPQHF
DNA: TGTGCCAGCCGACCGGGACTAAACAATCAGCCCCAGCATTTT

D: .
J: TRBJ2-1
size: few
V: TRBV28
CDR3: CASSSPSTAQQFF
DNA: TGTGCCAGCAGCTCCCCCTCGACGGCCCAGCAGTTCTTC

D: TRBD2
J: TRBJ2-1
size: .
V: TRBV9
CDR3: CASSAWRGAYNEQFF
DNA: TGTGCCAGCAGTGCCTGGCGGGGGGCCTACAATGAGCAGTTCTTC

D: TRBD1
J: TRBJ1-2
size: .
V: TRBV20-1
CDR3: CSALKAGQGGYGYTF
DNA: TGCAGTGCTCTTAAGGCGGGACAGGGAGGCTATGGCTACACCTTC

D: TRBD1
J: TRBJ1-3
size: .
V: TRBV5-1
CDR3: CASSRGDSGNTIYF
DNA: TGCGCCAGCAGCCGGGGGGACAGTGGAAACACCATATATTTT

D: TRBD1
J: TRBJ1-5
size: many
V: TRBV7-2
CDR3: CASSRDRGNQPQHF
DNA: TGTGCCAGCAGCCGGGACAGGGGTAATCAGCCCCAGCATTTT

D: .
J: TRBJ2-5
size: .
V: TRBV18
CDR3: CASSPKVLSETQYF
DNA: TGTGCCAGCTCACCAAAGGTCTTGTCCGAGACCCAGTACTTC

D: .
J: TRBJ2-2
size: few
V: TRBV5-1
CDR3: CASSSTSTGELFF
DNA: TGCGCCAGCAGCTCGACTAGCACCGGGGAGCTGTTTTTT

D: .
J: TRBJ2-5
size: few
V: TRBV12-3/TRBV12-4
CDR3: CASRLDSQETQYF
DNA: TGTGCCAGCAGGCTAGATTCCCAAGAGACCCAGTACTTC

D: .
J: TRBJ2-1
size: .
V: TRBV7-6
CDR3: CASSLGPAGDEQFF
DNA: TGTGCCAGCAGCTTAGGACCGGCAGGCGATGAGCAGTTCTTC

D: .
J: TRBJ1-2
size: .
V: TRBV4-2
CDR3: CASSQDGHSTVNYGYTF
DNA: TGTGCCAGCAGCCAAGATGGACATTCTACTGTTAACTATGGCTACACCTTC

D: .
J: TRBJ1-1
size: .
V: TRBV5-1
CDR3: CASSWVNSGAEAFF
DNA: TGCGCCAGCAGCTGGGTCAATAGCGGCGCTGAAGCTTTCTTT

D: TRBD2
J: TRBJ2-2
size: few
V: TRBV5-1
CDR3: CASSLLRGGQDTGELFF
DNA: TGCGCCAGCAGCTTGCTGCGGGGGGGCCAGGACACCGGGGAGCTGTTTTTT

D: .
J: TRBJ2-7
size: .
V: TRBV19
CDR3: CASSPRTTYHEQYF
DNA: TGTGCCAGTAGTCCCAGGACGACATACCACGAGCAGTACTTC

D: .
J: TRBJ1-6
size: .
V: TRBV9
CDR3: CASSVDRGNSPLHF
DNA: TGTGCCAGCAGCGTAGATCGTGGAAATTCACCCCTCCACTTT

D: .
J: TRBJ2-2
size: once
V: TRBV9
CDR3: CASSVTPGSRSGELFF
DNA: TGTGCCAGCAGCGTAACCCCGGGATCCAGGTCCGGGGAGCTGTTTTTT

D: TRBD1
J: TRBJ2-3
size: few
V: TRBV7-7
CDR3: CAIRDRVADTQYF
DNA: TGTGCTATTCGGGACAGGGTCGCAGATACGCAGTATTTT

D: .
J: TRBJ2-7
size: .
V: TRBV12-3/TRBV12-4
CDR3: CASSFWQEQYF
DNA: TGTGCCAGCAGTTTTTGGCAGGAGCAGTACTTC

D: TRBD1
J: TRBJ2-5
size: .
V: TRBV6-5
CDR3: CASSYGQGYETQYF
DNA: TGTGCCAGCAGTTACGGACAGGGATATGAGACCCAGTACTTC

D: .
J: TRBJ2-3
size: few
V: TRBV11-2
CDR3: CASSLNWRDTQYF
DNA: TGTGCCAGCAGCTTAAATTGGCGAGATACGCAGTATTTT

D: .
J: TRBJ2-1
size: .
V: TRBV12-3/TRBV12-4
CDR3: CASSFLLGPLLSYNEQFF
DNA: TGTGCCAGCAGTTTCTTACTCGGCCCCCTTCTATCCTACAATGAGCAGTTCTTC

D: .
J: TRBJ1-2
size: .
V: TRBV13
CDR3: CASSLGAIARRQAHYGYTF
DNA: TGTGCCAGCAGCTTAGGAGCGATTGCTCGGAGACAGGCCCACTATGGCTACACCTTC

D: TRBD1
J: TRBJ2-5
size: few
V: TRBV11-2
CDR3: CASRGQGETQYF
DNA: TGTGCCAGCAGAGGACAGGGAGAGACCCAGTACTTC

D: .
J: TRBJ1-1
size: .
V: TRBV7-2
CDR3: CASSLGRANTEAFF
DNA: TGTGCCAGCAGCTTAGGTCGGGCGAACACTGAAGCTTTCTTT

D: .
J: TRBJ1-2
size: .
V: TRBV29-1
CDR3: CSVELAGRVYGYTF
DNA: TGCAGCGTTGAACTCGCAGGTAGAGTCTATGGCTACACCTTC

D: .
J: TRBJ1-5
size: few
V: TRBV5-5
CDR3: CASSLGGPGQPQHF
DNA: TGTGCCAGCAGCTTGGGGGGTCCAGGCCAGCCCCAGCATTTT

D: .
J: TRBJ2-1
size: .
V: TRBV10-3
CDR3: CASGVTGEQFF
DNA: TGTGCCTCGGGAGTGACGGGGGAGCAGTTCTTC

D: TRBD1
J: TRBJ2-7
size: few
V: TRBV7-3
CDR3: CASSSYRGPSYEQYF
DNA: TGTGCCAGCAGCTCCTACAGGGGACCCTCCTACGAGCAGTACTTC

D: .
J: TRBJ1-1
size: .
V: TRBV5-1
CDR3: CASSLAGASEAFF
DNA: TGCGCCAGCAGCTTGGCAGGGGCATCTGAAGCTTTCTTT

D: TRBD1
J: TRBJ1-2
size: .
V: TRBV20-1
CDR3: CSAEAGQGPSYGYTF
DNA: TGCAGTGCCGAAGCGGGACAGGGCCCCTCCTATGGCTACACCTTC

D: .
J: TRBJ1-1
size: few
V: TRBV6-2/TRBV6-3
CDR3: CASSYSGAYPEAFF
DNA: TGTGCCAGCAGTTACTCGGGGGCATATCCTGAAGCTTTCTTT

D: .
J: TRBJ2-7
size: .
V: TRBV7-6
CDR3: CASSLRQAEQYF
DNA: TGTGCCAGCAGCTTAAGACAAGCCGAGCAGTACTTC

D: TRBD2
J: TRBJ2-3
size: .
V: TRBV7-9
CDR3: CASSAFRAGVLDTQYF
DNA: TGTGCCAGCAGCGCCTTTCGAGCGGGGGTCTTGGATACGCAGTATTTT

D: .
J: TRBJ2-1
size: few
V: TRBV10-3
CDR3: CAIRGASGYNEQFF
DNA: TGTGCCATCAGGGGGGCTAGCGGCTACAATGAGCAGTTCTTC

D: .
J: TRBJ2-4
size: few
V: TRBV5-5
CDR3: CASSLGAGQPNIQYF
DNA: TGTGCCAGCAGCTTGGGCGCGGGACAGCCAAACATTCAGTACTTC

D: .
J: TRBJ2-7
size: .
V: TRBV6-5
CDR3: CASSYSYGRGNEQYF
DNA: TGTGCCAGCAGTTACTCATATGGCAGGGGCAACGAGCAGTACTTC

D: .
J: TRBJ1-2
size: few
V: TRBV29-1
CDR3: CSVQGFNYGYTF
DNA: TGCAGCGTTCAGGGGTTTAACTATGGCTACACCTTC

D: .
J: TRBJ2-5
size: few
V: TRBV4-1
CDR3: CASSQVPHSQETQYF
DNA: TGCGCCAGCAGCCAAGTGCCACACAGTCAAGAGACCCAGTACTTC

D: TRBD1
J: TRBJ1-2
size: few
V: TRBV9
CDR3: CASSTRTGGGGYTF
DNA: TGTGCCAGCAGCACCCGGACAGGGGGCGGTGGCTACACCTTC

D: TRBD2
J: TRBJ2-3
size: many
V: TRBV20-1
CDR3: CSASGGGADTQYF
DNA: TGCAGTGCTAGCGGCGGGGGGGCAGATACGCAGTATTTT

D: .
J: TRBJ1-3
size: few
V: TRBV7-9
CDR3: CASSSTADSSGNTIYF
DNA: TGTGCCAGCAGTAGTACAGCCGACAGCTCTGGAAACACCATATATTTT

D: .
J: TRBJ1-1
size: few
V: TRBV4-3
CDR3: CASRLEVGGTEAFF
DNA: TGCGCCAGCAGACTCGAGGTTGGGGGCACTGAAGCTTTCTTT

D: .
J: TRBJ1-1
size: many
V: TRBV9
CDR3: CASSVAGNTEAFF
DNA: TGTGCCAGCAGCGTTGCAGGGAACACTGAAGCTTTCTTT

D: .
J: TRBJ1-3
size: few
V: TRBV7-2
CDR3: CASRETGRIGNTIYF
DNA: TGTGCCAGCAGGGAAACAGGGCGTATAGGAAACACCATATATTTT

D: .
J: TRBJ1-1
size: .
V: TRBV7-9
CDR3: CASSPPLTGNTEAFF
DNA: TGTGCCAGCAGCCCGCCCCTGACAGGGAACACTGAAGCTTTCTTT

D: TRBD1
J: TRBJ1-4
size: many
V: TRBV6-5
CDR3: CASSYGDRDNEKLFF
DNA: TGTGCCAGCAGTTATGGAGACAGGGATAATGAAAAACTGTTTTTT